This T cell receptor beta chain was identified in a study of blood T cell repertoires in COVID-19. As for the study in general: COVID-19 samples from acute and convalescent phases originated in the United States, Italy and Spain. Nucleic acid was either cDNA or gDNA, and it came from T cells, B-cell-depleted T cells, or PBMCs.

V shed 0 bases, J shed 2 bases, and the junction held 3 bases outside the gene matches. The CDR3 runs to 16 residues. CDR1 and CDR2 from the germline V gene are KGHSH and LQKENI. In this sample, this clone turned up once. The sample contains more than one DNA sequence encoding this CDR3. In the source study's methods: Cell counts per sample came from amplifying reference gene primers. Only in-frame clones appear in the TCRdb table, and some are missing; sequencing was by immunoSEQ multiplex PCR. V and J calls and clone size come straight from that table; D and trimming were deduced from the DNA. The sample holds some 95,000 clones, 60% to 85% seen once.

Material for sequencing was peripheral blood. The rearrangement uses TRBV18 and TRBJ1-3; 8 bases match TRBD1. The sequence came from a man aged 50 to 59 who had recovered from COVID-19. CDR3 loop: CASSPPGQGAGNTIYF. The CDR3 region has the DNA TGTGCCAGCTCACCACCCGGACAGGGTGCTGGAAACACCATATATTTT. Supplemented by reference TRBV18 and TRBJ1-3, the full variable domain reads NAGVMQNPRHLVRRRGQEARLRCSPMKGHSHVYWYRQLPEEGLKFMVYLQKENIIDESGMPKERFSAEFPKEGPSILRIQQVVRGDSAAYFCASSPPGQGAGNTIYFGEGSWLTVV.